The 7 T cell receptor beta chains given below trace back to one sample, sequenced in a study of blood T cell repertoires in COVID-19 (dated by TCRdb to about 2020). Receptor amplification or capture employed the immunoSEQ multiplex PCR assay. TCRdb obtained this table from immuneACCESS and retained in-frame rearrangements with V and J assigned. These tables miss some clones; where compared with another copy, unresolved V genes account for less than half of the shortfall, and the remainder is unexplained. Counted in this sample were 300,000 to 500,000 clones; over 75% of them appeared once. Together, the top ten hold over 0.9% of the sample. The specimen sequenced was PBMCs or T cells enriched from blood (not recorded which). The source of these receptors is a woman under 40 with acute COVID-19.

This clone was counted once. J is TRBJ2-1 and V is TRBV2; 10 nucleotides align to TRBD1. The CDR3 spans 14 residues. V gave up 6 bases and J gave up 9 bases; unmatched junction bases: 8. Germline lookup yields CDR1 SNHLY and CDR2 FYNNEI. The CDR3 DNA follows: TGTGCCAGCAGGACAGACAGGGGGCCCAGTGAGCAGTTCTTC. Its translation is CASRTDRGPSEQFF.

In its sample, this clone was seen a few times. The gene calls are TRBV18 and TRBJ2-7, with TRBD1 matching over 10 bases. The CDR3 covers 16 residues. J gave up 0 bases and V 3 bases, and 5 bases lay outside the gene matches. CDR1 is KGHSH and CDR2 is LQKENI in the germline V gene. Here the CDR3 DNA reads TGTGCCAGCTCACCGCAGGGACAGGGGTTCTCCTACGAGCAGTACTTC. It yields the protein CASSPQGQGFSYEQYF. The full variable domain, its missing parts supplied by reference TRBV18 and TRBJ2-7, is NAGVMQNPRHLVRRRGQEARLRCSPMKGHSHVYWYRQLPEEGLKFMVYLQKENIIDESGMPKERFSAEFPKEGPSILRIQQVVRGDSAAYFCASSPQGQGFSYEQYFGPGTRLTVT.

The V call is TRBV5-5, the J call TRBJ1-1; 9 bases fit TRBD1. Germline CDR1 reads SGHKS; CDR2 reads YYEKEE (reference sequence). There are 13 residues in the CDR3. V was clipped by 2 bases and J by 11 bases; unmatched bases: 7. The CDR3 DNA reads TGTGCCAGCAGCTTCCGGGACAGGGAGGCGGCTTTCTTT. This encodes CASSFRDREAAFF.

This rearrangement joins TRBV9 to TRBJ1-3, with D possibly being TRBD1 (5 bases). This CDR3 is built from 15 residues. Trimming cost V 0 bases and J 3 bases, with 10 bases left between them. In germline, CDR1 is SGDLS, CDR2 YYNGEE. CDR3 in DNA: TGTGCCAGCAGCGTAGCTACAGGCATTGGAAACACCATATATTTT. It specifies CASSVATGIGNTIYF.

This clone was recorded a few times. The chain uses TRBV7-9 and TRBJ2-1, with 9 bases matching TRBD2. The V gene end was trimmed by 4 bases and the J gene end by 9 bases; junction bases not matched to a gene: 13. The CDR3 totals 16 residues. Germline CDR1 is SEHNR and CDR2 is FQNEAQ (reference sequence). CDR3 in amino acids: CASSYKASGAVVEQFF. The CDR3 region has the DNA TGTGCCAGCAGCTACAAGGCTAGCGGGGCGGTAGTTGAGCAGTTCTTC.

About this clone itself: At one end the junction does not follow the germline gene, possibly because of a read error. CDR3 amino acids: CASTLSGRSEGEQYF. For the CDR3, the DNA is TGTGCCAGCACCTTATCGGGGCGGTCGGAGGGGGAGCAGTACTTC. The genes are TRBV7-2 and TRBJ2-7; tentatively, D is TRBD2 (6 bases). The germline CDR1 and CDR2 sequences are SGHTA and FQGNSA. The length of the CDR3 is 15 residues.

This clone occurred a few times. The chain couples TRBV10-2 to TRBJ2-2, with D unclear. Trimming took 5 bases from V and 4 from J, leaving 14 bases between them. CDR3 size: 15 residues. CDR1 and CDR2 from the germline V gene are WSHSY and SAAADI. CDR3 coding DNA: TGCGCCAGCAGTTCAATGGGTCCAGGCACCGGGGAGCTGTTTTTT. It yields the protein CASSSMGPGTGELFF.